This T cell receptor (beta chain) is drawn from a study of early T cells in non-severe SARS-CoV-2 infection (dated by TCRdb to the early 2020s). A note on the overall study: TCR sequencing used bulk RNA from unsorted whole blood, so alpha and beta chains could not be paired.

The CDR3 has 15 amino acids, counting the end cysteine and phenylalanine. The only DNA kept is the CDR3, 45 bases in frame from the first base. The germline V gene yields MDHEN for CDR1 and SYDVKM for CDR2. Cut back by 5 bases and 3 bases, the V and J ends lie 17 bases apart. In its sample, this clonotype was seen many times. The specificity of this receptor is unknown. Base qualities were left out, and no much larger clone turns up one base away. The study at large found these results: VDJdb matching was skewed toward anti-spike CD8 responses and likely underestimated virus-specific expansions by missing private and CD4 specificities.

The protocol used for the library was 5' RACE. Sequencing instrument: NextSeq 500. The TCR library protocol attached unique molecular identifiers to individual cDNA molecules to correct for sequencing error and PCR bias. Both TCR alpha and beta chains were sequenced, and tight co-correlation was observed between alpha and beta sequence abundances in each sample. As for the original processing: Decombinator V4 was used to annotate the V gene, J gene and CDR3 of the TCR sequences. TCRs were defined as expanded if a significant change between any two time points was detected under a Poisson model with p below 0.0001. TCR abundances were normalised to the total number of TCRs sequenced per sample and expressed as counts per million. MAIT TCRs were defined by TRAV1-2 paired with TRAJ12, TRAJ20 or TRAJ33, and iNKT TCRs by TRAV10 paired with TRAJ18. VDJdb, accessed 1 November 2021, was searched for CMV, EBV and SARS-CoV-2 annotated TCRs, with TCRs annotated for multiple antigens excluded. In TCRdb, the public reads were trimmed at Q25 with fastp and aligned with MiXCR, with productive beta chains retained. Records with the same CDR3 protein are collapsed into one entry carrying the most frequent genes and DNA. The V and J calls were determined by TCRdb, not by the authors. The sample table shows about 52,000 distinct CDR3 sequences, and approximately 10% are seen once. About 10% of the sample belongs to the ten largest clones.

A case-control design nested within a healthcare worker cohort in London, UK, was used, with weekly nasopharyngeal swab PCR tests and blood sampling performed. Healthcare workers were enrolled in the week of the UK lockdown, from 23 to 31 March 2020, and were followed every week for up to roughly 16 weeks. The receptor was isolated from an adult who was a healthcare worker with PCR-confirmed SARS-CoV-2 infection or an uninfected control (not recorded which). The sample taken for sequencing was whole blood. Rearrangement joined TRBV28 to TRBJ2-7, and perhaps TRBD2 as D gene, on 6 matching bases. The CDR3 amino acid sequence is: CASSPSGVSGYEQYF. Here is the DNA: TGTGCCAGCAGTCCGTCGGGGGTCTCCGGCTACGAGCAGTACTTC. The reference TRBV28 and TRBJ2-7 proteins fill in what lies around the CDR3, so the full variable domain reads DVKVTQSSRYLVKRTGEKVFLECVQDMDHENMFWYRQDPGLGLRLIYFSYDVKMKEKGDIPEGYSVSREKKERFSLILESASTNQTSMYLCASSPSGVSGYEQYFGPGTRLTVT.